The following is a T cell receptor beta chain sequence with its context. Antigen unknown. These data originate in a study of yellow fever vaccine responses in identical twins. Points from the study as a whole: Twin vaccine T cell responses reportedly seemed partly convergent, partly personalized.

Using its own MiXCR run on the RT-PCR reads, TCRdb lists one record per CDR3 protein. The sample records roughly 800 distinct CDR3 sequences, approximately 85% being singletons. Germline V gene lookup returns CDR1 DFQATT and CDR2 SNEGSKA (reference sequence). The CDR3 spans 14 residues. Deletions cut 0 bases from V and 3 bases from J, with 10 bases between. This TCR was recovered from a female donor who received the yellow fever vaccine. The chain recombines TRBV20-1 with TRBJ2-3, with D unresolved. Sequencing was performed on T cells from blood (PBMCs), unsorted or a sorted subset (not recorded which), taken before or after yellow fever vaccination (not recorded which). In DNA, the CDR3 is TGCAGTGCTAGAGATCCTGGCGCAACAGATACGCAGTATTTT. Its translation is CSARDPGATDTQYF.